The sequence of this T cell receptor (beta chain) was determined in a study of CD4 T cells in relation to SARS-CoV-2 and coronaviruses. Unexposed donor CD4+ T cells date from about 2010-2018, before the COVID-19 pandemic. The data were produced by immunoSEQ multiplex PCR, yet TCRdb's version contains in-frame clones alone and is incomplete. Among some 65,000 clones listed, 87% were seen once. CDR1 and CDR2 (germline): SGHRS, YFSETQ. This CDR3 has 14 amino acids. Trimming took off 0 bases at V and 7 bases at J, with 14 bases between the two ends. The V call is TRBV5-1, the J call TRBJ2-7, with TRBD2 as a possible D gene (6 bases). The sequence was collected from a human donor in good health. Specimen: memory CD4+ T cells from PBMCs. Written as DNA, the CDR3 is TGCGCCAGCAGCTTGGGCCCCCCAGGGAGGGAGCAGTACTTC. This codes for CASSLGPPGREQYF.